This record concerns one T cell receptor beta chain sequence. This sample is part of a study of blood T cell repertoires in COVID-19. Study overall: From the United States, Italy and Spain came samples of acute and convalescent COVID-19.

The CDR3 sequence is 11 residues long. In germline, CDR1 is DFQATT, CDR2 SNEGSKA (reference sequence). V was trimmed by 5 bases and J by 4 bases, leaving 8 bases between them. Per the original data handling: Estimates of nucleated cell counts were drawn from the amplification of reference gene primers. Method: immunoSEQ multiplex PCR; TCRdb's copy keeps in-frame clones and lacks some. That table furnishes V, J and clone size, whereas the DNA furnished D and trimming. The top ten clones hold around 10% of a sample with about 59,000 clones, roughly 80% of them seen once. The receptor's source is a human donor in a cohort sampled during active COVID-19. The V gene is TRBV20-1, the J gene TRBJ1-2, with a possible D match to TRBD1 (5 bases). The sample was peripheral blood. The CDR3 nucleotides are TGCAGTGCTTTAAGGGGCTATGGCTACACCTTC. It encodes CSALRGYGYTF.